Reported below is one T cell receptor beta chain. The target antigen is unknown. The data were obtained in a study of PD-1 blockade in mismatch repair-deficient tumors. Study-wide results and limits: Rapid post-treatment expansion, then contraction, generally preceding radiologic response, marked tumor-resident clones.

Produced via immunoSEQ multiplex PCR; TCRdb's table is partial and in-frame only. The sample has roughly 79,000 clones; 80% to 90% are singletons. Germline values: CDR1 SGHTA, CDR2 FQGTGA. The CDR3 is 13 amino acids. Trimming left V 6 bases short and J 6 bases short, with 12 bases between. The chain recombines TRBV7-3 with TRBJ2-1; D unresolved. The sequences come from peripheral blood, collected 44 weeks after starting pembrolizumab. This sequence originates from an adult with mismatch repair-deficient cancer. CDR3: CASSTLHANEQFF. In DNA form, the CDR3 reads TGTGCCAGCAGTACACTCCATGCCAATGAGCAGTTCTTC. Full variable domain (remainder filled in from reference TRBV7-3 and TRBJ2-1): GAGVSQTPSNKVTEKGKYVELRCDPISGHTALYWYRQSLGQGPEFLIYFQGTGAADDSGLPNDRFFAVRPEGSVSTLKIQRTERGDSAVYLCASSTLHANEQFFGPGTRLTVL.